The source of this T cell receptor (beta chain) is a study of Tregs in tolerant kidney transplant recipients. Regarding this clone: Antigen specificity is unknown.

Germline CDR1 and CDR2: SGHRS and YFSETQ. V dropped 1 base and J dropped 2 bases, with 22 bases sitting between them. There are 19 residues in the CDR3. The method was immunoSEQ multiplex PCR; TCRdb's version includes in-frame clones alone and lacks a portion of them. The sample contains around 11,000 clones, 90% to 95% of which appear only once. The sequencing here drew on Tregs from blood cultured with allogeneic cells, taken before the transplant. This sequence was found in a human patient who received a combined kidney and bone marrow transplant. This chain links TRBV5-1 with TRBJ2-4, with a tentative D call TRBD2 (5 bases). The CDR3 here is CASSLSLREIRSSKNIQYF. The CDR3 coding sequence is TGCGCCAGCAGCTTGTCTCTCCGGGAAATCCGGTCGTCCAAAAACATTCAGTACTTC.